This TCR beta chain was captured in a study of blood T cell repertoires in COVID-19. Across the study: There were acute and convalescent COVID-19 samples, and they came from the United States, Italy and Spain. T cells, B-cell-depleted T cells, or PBMCs provided the cDNA or gDNA that served as material.

Per the germline V gene, CDR1 is MNHEY and CDR2 is SVGEGT. Deletions cut 6 bases from V and 4 bases from J, with 18 bases between. CDR3 length: 15 residues. Under the authors' procedure: Reference gene primers were amplified, and this amplification served to estimate nucleated cell counts. Profiled with immunoSEQ multiplex PCR; TCRdb holds only in-frame clones, not every one. For V, J and clone size, that table is used; D and trimming come from the DNA. The sample includes some 100,000 clones, about nine tenths of them seen just once. The specimen sequenced was peripheral blood. The clonotype originates from a man between 65 and 80 years old with acute or convalescent COVID-19. The chain employs TRBV6-2 or TRBV6-3 and TRBJ2-5; D is perhaps TRBD2 (7 bases). The chain's CDR3 is CASSPSGGAGETQYF. CDR3 coding DNA: TGTGCCAGCAGCCCTTCTGGGGGGGCAGGAGAGACCCAGTACTTC.